The present TCR beta chain was sequenced within a study of neoadjuvant nivolumab and ipilimumab in lung cancer. Study-wide context: The combination arm added day-1 ipilimumab 1 mg/kg to nivolumab 3 mg/kg on days 1, 15, 29.

This clone was seen only once. Its cognate antigen is unknown. From germline, CDR1 is SEHNR and CDR2 FQNEAQ (reference sequence). Trimming at V came to 6 bases and at J to 15 bases, leaving 15 bases not matched to a gene. The CDR3 has 14 amino acids. Study-wide findings and caveats: Resected tumors had greater TCR richness and clonality than uninvolved lung.

Sequencing used immunoSEQ multiplex PCR; TCRdb keeps in-frame clones, though not all of them. Of 10,000 or so clones in the sample, 81% are singletons; the top ten hold 3% to 3.5%. The chain couples TRBV7-9 to TRBJ2-1; 9 nucleotides match TRBD2. The TCR sequence derives from an adult with non-small cell lung cancer. This specimen consisted of peripheral blood, obtained before neoadjuvant nivolumab, alone or with ipilimumab. The DNA of the CDR3 is TGTGCCAGCAGTTCCGAGGGACAGCGGGAGGCCCCGTTCTTC. Its translation: CASSSEGQREAPFF.